The rows below give T cell receptor beta chains drawn from one sample of a study of shared clonotypes between healthy human individuals. Assay used: immunoSEQ multiplex PCR; TCRdb lists only in-frame clones, some missing. The repertoire holds hundreds of thousands of clones, approximately 90% seen once, with about 24% in the top ten. Input material: naive CD8+ T cells sorted from blood. The receptors shown here come from a man aged 30-40 years in good health. Both conserved end residues are part of each CDR3. Fields, in order: D gene, J gene, clone size, V gene, CDR3 DNA, CDR3 protein. The D gene is left open where the match is weak. Part of the rows lack a size; the others show once, few, many or a class for expanded clones.

D: TRBD1; J: TRBJ2-1; size: NA; V: TRBV28; DNA: TGTGCCAGCAGTTTTCGGGACAGGCTATACAATGAGCAGTTCTTC; CDR3: CASSFRDRLYNEQFF
D: NA; J: TRBJ2-7; size: NA; V: TRBV29-1; DNA: TGCAGCGCCGTGACTAGTTTGTCCTACGAGCAGTACTTC; CDR3: CSAVTSLSYEQYF
D: NA; J: TRBJ1-4; size: NA; V: TRBV28; DNA: TGTGCCAGCAGCTTCCATGTGGGGGGTGAAAAACTGTTTTTT; CDR3: CASSFHVGGEKLFF
D: NA; J: TRBJ2-6; size: NA; V: TRBV29-1; DNA: TGCAGCGCTGGGTCACCTGGGGCCAACGTCCTGACTTTC; CDR3: CSAGSPGANVLTF
D: NA; J: TRBJ1-4; size: NA; V: TRBV28; DNA: TGTGCCAGCAGTTTAGGAGATGAAAAACTGTTTTTT; CDR3: CASSLGDEKLFF
D: NA; J: TRBJ1-1; size: NA; V: TRBV6-1; DNA: TGTGCCAGCGGTAGGCTGAACACTGAAGCTTTCTTT; CDR3: CASGRLNTEAFF
D: NA; J: TRBJ1-4; size: NA; V: TRBV4-1; DNA: TGCGCCAGCAGCCTAGGAAACCCTAATGAAAAACTGTTTTTT; CDR3: CASSLGNPNEKLFF
D: NA; J: TRBJ2-3; size: NA; V: TRBV6-5; DNA: TGTGCCAGCAGTTACTCCCGTATAGATACGCAGTATTTT; CDR3: CASSYSRIDTQYF
D: TRBD1; J: TRBJ1-2; size: NA; V: TRBV7-9; DNA: TGTGCCAGCAGCCCGGAACAGGGGGCGAATGGCTACACCTTC; CDR3: CASSPEQGANGYTF
D: TRBD1; J: TRBJ1-5; size: NA; V: TRBV6-6; DNA: TGTGCCAGCAGTTGGACAGGGAGCAATCAGCCCCAGCATTTT; CDR3: CASSWTGSNQPQHF
D: TRBD1; J: TRBJ2-7; size: NA; V: TRBV28; DNA: TGTGCCAGCAGTCCCCCCCCGACAGGGGGTAACCCATACGAGCAGTACTTC; CDR3: CASSPPPTGGNPYEQYF
D: TRBD2; J: TRBJ2-7; size: NA; V: TRBV10-2; DNA: TGCGCCAGCGGCACTAGCGTGACCTACGAGCAGTACTTC; CDR3: CASGTSVTYEQYF
D: TRBD2; J: TRBJ2-3; size: NA; V: TRBV7-6; DNA: TGTGCCAGCAGCTCTTTAGCGGGAGGAGGTTTGAGCACAGATACGCAGTATTTT; CDR3: CASSSLAGGGLSTDTQYF
D: NA; J: TRBJ2-1; size: NA; V: TRBV11-2; DNA: TGTGCCAGCAGCCATCAGAACAATGAGCAGTTCTTC; CDR3: CASSHQNNEQFF
D: TRBD2; J: TRBJ2-1; size: NA; V: TRBV7-9; DNA: TGTGCCACCCAGGGGACTAGCGAGGAGCAGTTCTTC; CDR3: CATQGTSEEQFF
D: NA; J: TRBJ2-7; size: NA; V: TRBV4-1; DNA: TGCGCCAGCAGCCCTCGTTGGACAGTAACCATCAGCTACGAGCAGTACTTC; CDR3: CASSPRWTVTISYEQYF
D: NA; J: TRBJ2-7; size: NA; V: TRBV11-2; DNA: TGTGCCAGCAGCCCCAGGGAACTCGAGCAGTACTTC; CDR3: CASSPRELEQYF
D: NA; J: TRBJ2-7; size: NA; V: TRBV7-8; DNA: TGTGCCAGCAGCTCCCCCCAGGGTCCCTACGAGCAGTACTTC; CDR3: CASSSPQGPYEQYF
D: NA; J: TRBJ1-2; size: NA; V: TRBV29-1; DNA: TGCAGCGTCGAGTTCCGACATGGCTACACCTTC; CDR3: CSVEFRHGYTF
D: TRBD1; J: TRBJ1-1; size: NA; V: TRBV19; DNA: TGTGCCAGCAGACAGGGTTACACTGAAGCTTTCTTT; CDR3: CASRQGYTEAFF
D: TRBD2; J: TRBJ2-1; size: NA; V: TRBV15; DNA: TGTGCCACCAGCTTAACTAGCGACTCCTACAATGAGCAGTTCTTC; CDR3: CATSLTSDSYNEQFF
D: TRBD2; J: TRBJ2-1; size: once; V: TRBV28; DNA: TGTGCCAGCTCTCCACGGGAGGGCCTGTACAATGAGCAGTTCTTC; CDR3: CASSPREGLYNEQFF
D: NA; J: TRBJ1-1; size: once; V: TRBV10-3; DNA: TGTGCCATCAGGGCTACAGGGTTGGGAACTGAAGCTTTCTTT; CDR3: CAIRATGLGTEAFF
D: NA; J: TRBJ1-2; size: NA; V: TRBV28; DNA: TGTGCCAGCATGAACATGGATGGCTACACCTTC; CDR3: CASMNMDGYTF
D: NA; J: TRBJ1-5; size: NA; V: TRBV4-1; DNA: TGCGCCAGCAGCGAACCTTTGGGGGGCAATCAGCCCCAGCATTTT; CDR3: CASSEPLGGNQPQHF
D: TRBD2; J: TRBJ2-7; size: NA; V: TRBV7-9; DNA: TGTGCCAGCAGCTTAGAAGCGGGAGGGCTATCAGACGAGCAGTACTTC; CDR3: CASSLEAGGLSDEQYF
D: TRBD1; J: TRBJ2-1; size: NA; V: TRBV6-4; DNA: TGTGCCAGCAGCTCCCCGCAGGGGGCGGTTTACAATGAGCAGTTCTTC; CDR3: CASSSPQGAVYNEQFF
D: TRBD2; J: TRBJ2-5; size: once; V: TRBV7-9; DNA: TGTGCCAGCAGCTTAGGACTAGCGGGAGGGCCGATGGAGACCCAGTACTTC; CDR3: CASSLGLAGGPMETQYF
D: TRBD1; J: TRBJ1-2; size: few; V: TRBV5-1; DNA: TGCGCCAGCACCAGATTCGGTACAGGGGCGGATGGCTACACCTTC; CDR3: CASTRFGTGADGYTF
D: NA; J: TRBJ2-2; size: NA; V: TRBV7-9; DNA: TGTGCCACAAGAAGGAACACCGGGGAGCTGTTTTTT; CDR3: CATRRNTGELFF
D: NA; J: TRBJ1-1; size: once; V: TRBV12-5; DNA: TGTGCTAGTGGTAGGGGGTTCGGGAACACTGAAGCTTTCTTT; CDR3: CASGRGFGNTEAFF
D: NA; J: TRBJ2-7; size: NA; V: TRBV27; DNA: TGTGCCAGCAGTTTAGAAGCCAGGGGATACGAGCAGTACTTC; CDR3: CASSLEARGYEQYF
D: NA; J: TRBJ2-7; size: few; V: TRBV4-1; DNA: TGCGCCAGCAGCCAAGTATTGGGGGAGCAGTACTTC; CDR3: CASSQVLGEQYF
D: TRBD1; J: TRBJ1-5; size: NA; V: TRBV5-6; DNA: TGTGCCAGCAGCTCGGGACAGGGGTGGGAGCCCCAGCATTTT; CDR3: CASSSGQGWEPQHF
D: TRBD1; J: TRBJ1-4; size: NA; V: TRBV7-9; DNA: TGTGCCAGCAGCACGGGGACAGCCCCTCTAGCAACTAATGAAAAACTGTTTTTT; CDR3: CASSTGTAPLATNEKLFF
D: TRBD1; J: TRBJ2-7; size: NA; V: TRBV28; DNA: TGTGCCAGCACATTAACAGGGGGCTCCTACGAGCAGTACTTC; CDR3: CASTLTGGSYEQYF
D: NA; J: TRBJ2-1; size: once; V: TRBV29-1; DNA: TGCAGCGTTCATGGACTAAGGGACGGTGAGCAGTTCTTC; CDR3: CSVHGLRDGEQFF
D: NA; J: TRBJ2-2; size: NA; V: TRBV2; DNA: TGTGCCAGCAGTGAGGTAGAGCGGAACACCGGGGAGCTGTTTTTT; CDR3: CASSEVERNTGELFF
D: NA; J: TRBJ1-5; size: NA; V: TRBV28; DNA: TGTGCCAGCATCATCTCTCCAATTGCAGGTCAGCCCCAGCATTTT; CDR3: CASIISPIAGQPQHF
D: NA; J: TRBJ1-1; size: NA; V: TRBV9; DNA: TGTGCCAGCAGCGTAGGGGGAAGTGGTGAAGCTTTCTTT; CDR3: CASSVGGSGEAFF
D: TRBD2; J: TRBJ2-7; size: NA; V: TRBV11-2; DNA: TGTGCCAGCAGCCCCCCGAGAATTAGCGGGAGTAACGAGCAGTACTTC; CDR3: CASSPPRISGSNEQYF
D: TRBD2; J: TRBJ2-7; size: few; V: TRBV6-5; DNA: TGTGCCAGCAGCCCTTGGACTAGCGGGACCTACGAGCAGTACTTC; CDR3: CASSPWTSGTYEQYF
D: NA; J: TRBJ1-2; size: NA; V: TRBV18; DNA: TGTGCCAGCTCACCACCCCCCAGCCTATTAGGCTACACCTTC; CDR3: CASSPPPSLLGYTF
D: TRBD2; J: TRBJ2-1; size: once; V: TRBV6-4; DNA: TGTGCCAGCAGCTTAGCGGGAGGGCCCGAGGATGAGCAGTTCTTC; CDR3: CASSLAGGPEDEQFF
D: TRBD1; J: TRBJ1-2; size: NA; V: TRBV9; DNA: TGTGCCAGCAGCTCGAACAGGGGAACGGGCTATGGCTACACCTTC; CDR3: CASSSNRGTGYGYTF
D: NA; J: TRBJ2-7; size: NA; V: TRBV30; DNA: TGTGCCTGGAGTGGGGTCTCCTACGAGCAGTACTTC; CDR3: CAWSGVSYEQYF
D: TRBD2; J: TRBJ2-7; size: NA; V: TRBV9; DNA: TGTGCCAGCAGCCCCGGGGGGGGCCGATCCTACGAGCAGTACTTC; CDR3: CASSPGGGRSYEQYF
D: NA; J: TRBJ2-7; size: NA; V: TRBV5-1; DNA: TGCGCCAGCAGCCCCGATCTAGTAAGCTCCTACGAGCAGTACTTC; CDR3: CASSPDLVSSYEQYF